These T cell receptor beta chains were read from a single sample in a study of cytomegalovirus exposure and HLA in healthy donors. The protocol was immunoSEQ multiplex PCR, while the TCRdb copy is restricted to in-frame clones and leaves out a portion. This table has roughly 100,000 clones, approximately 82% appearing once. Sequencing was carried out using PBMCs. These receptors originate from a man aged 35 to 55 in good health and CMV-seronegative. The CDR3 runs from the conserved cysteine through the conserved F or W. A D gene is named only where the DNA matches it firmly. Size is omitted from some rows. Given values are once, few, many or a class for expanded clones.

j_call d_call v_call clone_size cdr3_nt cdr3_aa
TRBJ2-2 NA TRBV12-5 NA TGTGCTAGTGGTTTGGTACACAGTACGGCCGGGGAGCTGTTTTTT CASGLVHSTAGELFF
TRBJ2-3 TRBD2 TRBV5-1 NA TGCGCCAGCAGCCCCTCAGACGGGAGGACAGATACGCAGTATTTT CASSPSDGRTDTQYF
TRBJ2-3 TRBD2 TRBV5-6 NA TGTGCCAGCAGCTTTAGCGGGGGGGGCACAGATACGCAGTATTTT CASSFSGGGTDTQYF
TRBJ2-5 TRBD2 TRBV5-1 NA TGCGCCAGCAGCTTGGGGACTAGCGGTCAAGAGACCCAGTACTTC CASSLGTSGQETQYF
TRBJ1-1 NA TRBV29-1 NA TGCAGCGCGACCCTCAGTGGGCTCGGTGAAGCTTTCTTT CSATLSGLGEAFF
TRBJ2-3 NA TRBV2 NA TGTGCCAGCAGTGCACCCACGGGTCTCGCTAGCACAGATACGCAGTATTTT CASSAPTGLASTDTQYF
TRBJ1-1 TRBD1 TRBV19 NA TGTGCCAGTAGTACCTCGGGACAGGGGGCATCGAGAGCTTTCTTT CASSTSGQGASRAFF
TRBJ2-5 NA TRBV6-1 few TGTGCCAGCAGTGAAGGATGGGGGCTCGGGGAGACCCAGTACTTC CASSEGWGLGETQYF
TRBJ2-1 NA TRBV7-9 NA TGTGCCAGCAGTTTTCCTACTAGCTCCTACAATGAGCAGTTCTTC CASSFPTSSYNEQFF
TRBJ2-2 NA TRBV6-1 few TGTGCCACAAACCGGGCCGGGGAGCTGTTTTTT CATNRAGELFF
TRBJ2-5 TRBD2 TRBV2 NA TGTGCCAGCAGTGGTAGCGGGGGGGACCAAGAGACCCAGTACTTC CASSGSGGDQETQYF
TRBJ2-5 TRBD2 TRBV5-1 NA TGCGCCAGCAGCCGCGGACTAGCGGGGTTGGAGACCCAGTACTTC CASSRGLAGLETQYF
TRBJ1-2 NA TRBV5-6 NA TGTGCCAGCAGCTTAGATTTCGGGGAAGGTGGCTACACCTTC CASSLDFGEGGYTF
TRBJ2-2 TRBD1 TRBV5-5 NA TGTGCCAGCAGCTTGGCCGGGACAGCGAACACCGGGGAGCTGTTTTTT CASSLAGTANTGELFF
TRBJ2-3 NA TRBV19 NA TGTGCCAGTAGTACGGTGGGCAGGGGATCAGATACGCAGTATTTT CASSTVGRGSDTQYF
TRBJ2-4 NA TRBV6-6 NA TGTGCCAGCAGTTACGAGGATCTAGCCAAAAACATTCAGTACTTC CASSYEDLAKNIQYF
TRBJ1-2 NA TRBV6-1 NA TGTGCCAGCAGCCTGACAGGAGATAACTATGGCTACACCTTC CASSLTGDNYGYTF
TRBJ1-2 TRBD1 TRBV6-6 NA TGTGCCAGCAGTTACCCGGGACAGGGGAACTATGGCTACACCTTC CASSYPGQGNYGYTF
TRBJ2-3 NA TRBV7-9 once TGTGCCAGCAGCTCAAACACAGATACGCAGTATTTT CASSSNTDTQYF
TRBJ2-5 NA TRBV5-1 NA TGCGCCAGCAGCTTGGCCGGGAAGGAGCGAGAGACCCAGTACTTC CASSLAGKERETQYF
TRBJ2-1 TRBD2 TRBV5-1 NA TGCGCCAGCAGCTTGGTAGCGGGGGCTAATGAGCAGTTCTTC CASSLVAGANEQFF
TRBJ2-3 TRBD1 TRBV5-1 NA TGCGCCAGCAGCTTGGCGGAGAGGACAGGGAGCACAGATACGCAGTATTTT CASSLAERTGSTDTQYF
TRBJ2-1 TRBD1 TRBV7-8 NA TGTGCCAGCAGCCCTGGACAGGGGCAGTTCTTC CASSPGQGQFF
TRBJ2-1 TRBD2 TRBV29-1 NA TGCAGCGTTGAAGTAGCGGGGGGGCCCTACAATGAGCAGTTCTTC CSVEVAGGPYNEQFF
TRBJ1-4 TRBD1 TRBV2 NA TGTGCCAGCAGACACCGGGACAGGGGCACTAATGAAAAACTGTTTTTT CASRHRDRGTNEKLFF
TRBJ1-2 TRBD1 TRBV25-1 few TGTGCCAGCAGTGAATGGGACAGGGGTCAAGGCTACACCTTC CASSEWDRGQGYTF
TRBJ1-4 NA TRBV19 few TGTGCCAGTAGTACCTCTCGGGGGGGACTGTTTTTT CASSTSRGGLFF
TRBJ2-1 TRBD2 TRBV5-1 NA TGCGCCAGCAGCTTATCTTTACTAGCGGGGGGATACAATGAGCAGTTCTTC CASSLSLLAGGYNEQFF
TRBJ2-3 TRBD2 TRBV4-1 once TGCGCCAGCAGCCAGAACCCTAGCGGGGGGATGAGAGATACGCAGTATTTT CASSQNPSGGMRDTQYF
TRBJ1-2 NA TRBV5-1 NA TGCGCCAGCAGCTATGACAAGAACTATGGCTACACCTTC CASSYDKNYGYTF
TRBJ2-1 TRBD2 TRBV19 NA TGTGCCAGTATGGCGGGAGCGGGGGGATACAATGAGCAGTTCTTC CASMAGAGGYNEQFF
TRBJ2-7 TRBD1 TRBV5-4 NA TGTGCCAGCAACCGGGACAGCTCCTACGAGCAGTACTTC CASNRDSSYEQYF
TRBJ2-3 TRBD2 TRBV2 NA TGTGCCAGCAGTGGACTAGCGGGGAATACGCAGTATTTT CASSGLAGNTQYF
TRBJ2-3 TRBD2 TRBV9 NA TGTGCCAGCAGCGTAGAGTCAGCGGGGGGGTCCACAGATACGCAGTATTTT CASSVESAGGSTDTQYF
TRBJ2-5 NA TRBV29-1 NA TGCAGCGTTGTGTTGGGGGGGGCCGCTGCAAAGACCCAGTACTTC CSVVLGGAAAKTQYF
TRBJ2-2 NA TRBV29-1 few TGCAGCGTTGAGGTACGGGGGACCCCGAACACCGGGGAGCTGTTTTTT CSVEVRGTPNTGELFF
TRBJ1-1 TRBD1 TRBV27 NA TGTGCCAGCAGCCAAGACAGGGTGGGCACTGAAGCTTTCTTT CASSQDRVGTEAFF
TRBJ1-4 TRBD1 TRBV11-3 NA TGTGCCAGCAGCACGACGCATAGGACAGGACAGGATGAAAAACTGTTTTTT CASSTTHRTGQDEKLFF
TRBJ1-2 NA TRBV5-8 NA TGTGCCAGCAGCCGGGGACTGACCCGCTCGGCCTATGGCTACACCTTC CASSRGLTRSAYGYTF
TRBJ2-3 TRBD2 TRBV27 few TGTGCCACGACTCCGGCGGGGGGATCAGATACGCAGTATTTT CATTPAGGSDTQYF
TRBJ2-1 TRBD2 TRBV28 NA TGTGCCAGCAGGACCCTAGCGGGGGGCCTAAGGGAGCAGTTCTTC CASRTLAGGLREQFF
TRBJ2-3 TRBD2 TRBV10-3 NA TGTGCCATCAGCCGAGGGACTAGCGGGGGGCGAGATACGCAGTATTTT CAISRGTSGGRDTQYF
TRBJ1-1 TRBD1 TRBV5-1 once TGCGCCAGCAGGCCGGGACAGGGGGCTTCAGGGAGGAACACTGAAGCTTTCTTT CASRPGQGASGRNTEAFF
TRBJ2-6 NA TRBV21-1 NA TGTGCCAGCAGCAAGGCCAGGGAATCGGCCGGGGCCAACGTCCTGACTTTC CASSKARESAGANVLTF
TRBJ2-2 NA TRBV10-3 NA TGTGCCATCAGTGACGGCGGAGACACCGGGGAGCTGTTTTTT CAISDGGDTGELFF
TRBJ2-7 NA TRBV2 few TGTGCCAGCAGTTACAGGATTAGCTCCTACGAGCAGTACTTC CASSYRISSYEQYF
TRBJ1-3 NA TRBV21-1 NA TGTGCCAGCAGGGAGTGGACAGGTCAATCTGGAAACACCATATATTTT CASREWTGQSGNTIYF
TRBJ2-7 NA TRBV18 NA TGTGCCAGCTCACCGGGAGCATCTGCGTACGAGCAGTACTTC CASSPGASAYEQYF
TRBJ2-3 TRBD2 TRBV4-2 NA TGTGCCAGCAGCCAAGATCAGACTAGCCCAGATACGCAGTATTTT CASSQDQTSPDTQYF